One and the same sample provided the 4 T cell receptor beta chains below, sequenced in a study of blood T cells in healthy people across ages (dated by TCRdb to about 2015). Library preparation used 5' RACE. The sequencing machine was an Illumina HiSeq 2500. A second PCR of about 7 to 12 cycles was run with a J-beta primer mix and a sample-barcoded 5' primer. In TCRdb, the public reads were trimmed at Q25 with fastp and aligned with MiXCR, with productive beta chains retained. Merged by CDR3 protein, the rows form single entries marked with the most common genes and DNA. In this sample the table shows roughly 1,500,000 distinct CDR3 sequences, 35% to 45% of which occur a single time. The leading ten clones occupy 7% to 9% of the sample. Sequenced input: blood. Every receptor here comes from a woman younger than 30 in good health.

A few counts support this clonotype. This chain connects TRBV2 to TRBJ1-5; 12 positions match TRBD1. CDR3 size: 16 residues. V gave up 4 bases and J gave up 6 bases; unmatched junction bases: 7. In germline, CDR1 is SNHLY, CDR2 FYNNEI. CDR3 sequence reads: CASSVLGQGAFQPQHF. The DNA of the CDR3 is TGTGCCAGCAGTGTATTGGGACAGGGGGCTTTTCAGCCCCAGCATTTT.

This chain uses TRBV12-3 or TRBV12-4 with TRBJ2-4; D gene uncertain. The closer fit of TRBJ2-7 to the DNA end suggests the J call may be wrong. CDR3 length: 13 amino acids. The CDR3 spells CASSWIRGNEQYF. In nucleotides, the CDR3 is TGTGCCAGCAGTTGGATTCGCGGCAACGAGCAGTACTTC.

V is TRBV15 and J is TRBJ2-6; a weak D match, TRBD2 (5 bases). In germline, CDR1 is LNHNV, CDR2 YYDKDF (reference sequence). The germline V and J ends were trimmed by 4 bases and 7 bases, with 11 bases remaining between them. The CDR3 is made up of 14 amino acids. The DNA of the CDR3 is TGTGCCACCAGCAACGATGGGAGCGCCAACGTCCTGACTTTC. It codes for CATSNDGSANVLTF. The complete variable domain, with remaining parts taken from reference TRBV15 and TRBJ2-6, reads DAMVIQNPRYQVTQFGKPVTLSCSQTLNHNVMYWYQQKSSQAPKLLFHYYDKDFNNEADTPDNFQSRRPNTSFCFLDIRSPGLGDTAMYLCATSNDGSANVLTFGAGSRLTVL.

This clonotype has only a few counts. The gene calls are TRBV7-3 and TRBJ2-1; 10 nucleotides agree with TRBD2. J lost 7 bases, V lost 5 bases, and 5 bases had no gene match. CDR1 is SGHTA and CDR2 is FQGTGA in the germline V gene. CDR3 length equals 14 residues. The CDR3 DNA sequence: TGTGCCAGCAGCCAGGGACTAGCGAGGAATGAGCAGTTCTTC. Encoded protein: CASSQGLARNEQFF.